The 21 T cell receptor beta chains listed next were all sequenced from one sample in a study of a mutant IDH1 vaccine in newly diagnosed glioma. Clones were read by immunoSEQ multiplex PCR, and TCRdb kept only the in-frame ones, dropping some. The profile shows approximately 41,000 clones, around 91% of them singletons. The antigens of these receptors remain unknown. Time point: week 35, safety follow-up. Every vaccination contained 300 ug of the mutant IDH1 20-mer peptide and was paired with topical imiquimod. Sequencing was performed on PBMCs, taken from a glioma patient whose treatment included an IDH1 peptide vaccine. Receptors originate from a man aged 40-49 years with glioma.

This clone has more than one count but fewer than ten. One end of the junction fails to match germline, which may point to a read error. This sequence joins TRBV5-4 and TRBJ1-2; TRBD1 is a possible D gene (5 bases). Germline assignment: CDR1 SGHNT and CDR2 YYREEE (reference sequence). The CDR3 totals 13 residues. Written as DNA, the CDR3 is TGTGCCAGCAACTTGGGGGGTCGGTATGGCTACACCTTC. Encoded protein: CASNLGGRYGYTF.

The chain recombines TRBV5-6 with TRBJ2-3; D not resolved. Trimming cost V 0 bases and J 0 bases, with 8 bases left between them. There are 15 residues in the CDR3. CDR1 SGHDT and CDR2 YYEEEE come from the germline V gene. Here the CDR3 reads CASSLDLASTDTQYF. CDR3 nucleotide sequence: TGTGCCAGCAGCTTGGACCTCGCAAGCACAGATACGCAGTATTTT.

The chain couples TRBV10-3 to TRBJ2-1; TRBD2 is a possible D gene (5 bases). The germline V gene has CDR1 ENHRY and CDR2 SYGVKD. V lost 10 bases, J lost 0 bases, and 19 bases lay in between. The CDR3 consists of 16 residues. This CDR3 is CATTGERLASYNEQFF. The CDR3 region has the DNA TGTGCCACCACTGGGGAGAGGCTCGCCTCCTACAATGAGCAGTTCTTC.

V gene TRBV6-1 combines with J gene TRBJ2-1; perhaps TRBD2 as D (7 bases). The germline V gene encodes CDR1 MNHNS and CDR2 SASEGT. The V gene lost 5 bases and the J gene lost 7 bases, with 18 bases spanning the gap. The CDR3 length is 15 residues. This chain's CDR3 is CASSQGRGTFNEQFF. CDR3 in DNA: TGTGCCAGCAGTCAAGGGAGGGGGACGTTTAATGAGCAGTTCTTC.

The CDR3 sequence: CASSSGGGGGQPQHF. The CDR3 DNA sequence: TGTGCCAGCAGTTCCGGAGGGGGGGGTGGTCAGCCCCAGCATTTT. The chain is built from TRBV28 and TRBJ1-5; maybe TRBD1 (6 bases). The CDR3 extends over 15 amino acids. Trimming took off 4 bases at V and 6 bases at J, with 16 bases between the two ends. CDR1 and CDR2 from the germline V gene are MDHEN and SYDVKM. The whole variable domain, remainder taken from reference TRBV28 and TRBJ1-5, is DVKVTQSSRYLVKRTGEKVFLECVQDMDHENMFWYRQDPGLGLRLIYFSYDVKMKEKGDIPEGYSVSREKKERFSLILESASTNQTSMYLCASSSGGGGGQPQHFGDGTRLSIL.

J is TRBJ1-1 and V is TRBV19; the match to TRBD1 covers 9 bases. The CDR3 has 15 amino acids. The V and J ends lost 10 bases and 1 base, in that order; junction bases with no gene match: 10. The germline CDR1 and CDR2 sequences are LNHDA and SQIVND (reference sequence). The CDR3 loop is CATRTGAYPNTEAFF. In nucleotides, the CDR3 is TGTGCCACCAGGACAGGGGCCTACCCGAACACTGAAGCTTTCTTT.

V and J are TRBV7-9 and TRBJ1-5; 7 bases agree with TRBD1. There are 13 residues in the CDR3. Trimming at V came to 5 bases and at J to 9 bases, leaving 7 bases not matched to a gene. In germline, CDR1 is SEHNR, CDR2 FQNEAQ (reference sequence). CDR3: CASSRGQEGPQHF. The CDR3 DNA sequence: TGTGCCAGCAGCCGAGGACAGGAGGGGCCCCAGCATTTT.

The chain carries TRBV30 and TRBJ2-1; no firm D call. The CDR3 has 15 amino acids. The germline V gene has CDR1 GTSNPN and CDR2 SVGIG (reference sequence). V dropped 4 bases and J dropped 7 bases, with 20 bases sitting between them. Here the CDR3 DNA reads TGTGCCTGGACTGTACCCAGTGAGCATTATAATGAGCAGTTCTTC. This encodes CAWTVPSEHYNEQFF.

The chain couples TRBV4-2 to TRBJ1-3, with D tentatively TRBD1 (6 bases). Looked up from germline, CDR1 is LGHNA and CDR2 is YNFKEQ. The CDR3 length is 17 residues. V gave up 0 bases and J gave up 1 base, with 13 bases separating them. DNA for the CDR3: TGTGCCAGCAGCCAAGAGACCCCTGGACAGTCTGGAAACACCATATATTTT. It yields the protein CASSQETPGQSGNTIYF.

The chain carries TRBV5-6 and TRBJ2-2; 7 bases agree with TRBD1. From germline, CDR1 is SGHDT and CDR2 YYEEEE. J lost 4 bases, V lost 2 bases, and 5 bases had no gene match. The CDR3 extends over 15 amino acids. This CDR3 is CASSLGNRGTGELFF. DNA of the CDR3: TGTGCCAGCAGCTTAGGAAACAGGGGCACCGGGGAGCTGTTTTTT.

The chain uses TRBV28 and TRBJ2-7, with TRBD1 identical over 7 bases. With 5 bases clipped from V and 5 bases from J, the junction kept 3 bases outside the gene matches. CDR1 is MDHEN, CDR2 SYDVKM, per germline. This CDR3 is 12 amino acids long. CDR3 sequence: CASSRQGDEQYF. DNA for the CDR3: TGTGCCAGCAGTCGACAGGGAGACGAGCAGTACTTC. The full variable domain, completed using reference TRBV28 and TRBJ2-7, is DVKVTQSSRYLVKRTGEKVFLECVQDMDHENMFWYRQDPGLGLRLIYFSYDVKMKEKGDIPEGYSVSREKKERFSLILESASTNQTSMYLCASSRQGDEQYFGPGTRLTVT.

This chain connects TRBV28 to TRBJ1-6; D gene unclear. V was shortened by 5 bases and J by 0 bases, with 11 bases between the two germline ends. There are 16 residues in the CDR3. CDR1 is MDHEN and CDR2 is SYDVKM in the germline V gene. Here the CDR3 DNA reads TGTGCCAGCAGTCCGAGGGCTAGCTCCTATAATTCACCCCTCCACTTT. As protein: CASSPRASSYNSPLHF.

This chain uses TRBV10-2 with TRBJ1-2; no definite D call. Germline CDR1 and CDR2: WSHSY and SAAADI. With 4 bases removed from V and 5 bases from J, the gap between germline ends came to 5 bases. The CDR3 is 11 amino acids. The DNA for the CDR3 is TGCGCCAGCAGTGTAGGATATGGCTACACCTTC. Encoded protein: CASSVGYGYTF.

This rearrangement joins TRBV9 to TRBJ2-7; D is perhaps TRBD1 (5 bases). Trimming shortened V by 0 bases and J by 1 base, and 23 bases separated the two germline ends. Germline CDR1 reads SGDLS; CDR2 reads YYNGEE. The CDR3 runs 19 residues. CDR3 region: CASSVAGGRVPLTSYEQYV. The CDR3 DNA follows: TGTGCCAGCAGCGTAGCTGGTGGCAGGGTTCCGCTGACATCCTACGAGCAGTACGTC.

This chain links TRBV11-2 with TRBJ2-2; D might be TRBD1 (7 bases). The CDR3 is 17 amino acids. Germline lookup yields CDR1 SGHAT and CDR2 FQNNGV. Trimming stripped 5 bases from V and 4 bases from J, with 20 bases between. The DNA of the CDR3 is TGTGCCAGCAGCAGCCCTTCAGGGGGGCGAGGCACCGGGGAGCTGTTTTTT. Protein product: CASSSPSGGRGTGELFF.

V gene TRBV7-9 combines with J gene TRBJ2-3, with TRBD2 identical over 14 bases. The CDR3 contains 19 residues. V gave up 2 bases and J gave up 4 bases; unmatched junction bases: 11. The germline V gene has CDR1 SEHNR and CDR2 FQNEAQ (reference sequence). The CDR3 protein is CASSLPGLAGGPGSDTQYF. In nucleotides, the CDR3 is TGTGCCAGCAGCTTACCTGGACTAGCGGGGGGCCCAGGGTCAGATACGCAGTATTTT.

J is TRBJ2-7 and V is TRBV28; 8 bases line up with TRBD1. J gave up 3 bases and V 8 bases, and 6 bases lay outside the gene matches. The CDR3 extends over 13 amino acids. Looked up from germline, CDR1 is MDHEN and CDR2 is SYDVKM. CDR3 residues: CASSTGGLYEQYF. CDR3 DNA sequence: TGTGCCAGCTCCACAGGGGGTCTCTACGAGCAGTACTTC.

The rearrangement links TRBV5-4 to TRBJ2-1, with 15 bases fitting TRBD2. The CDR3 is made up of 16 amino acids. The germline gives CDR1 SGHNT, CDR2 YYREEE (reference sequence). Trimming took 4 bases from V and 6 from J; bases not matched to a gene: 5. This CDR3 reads CASSTRTSGRGNEQFF. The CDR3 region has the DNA TGTGCCAGCAGCACCCGGACTAGCGGGAGGGGCAATGAGCAGTTCTTC.

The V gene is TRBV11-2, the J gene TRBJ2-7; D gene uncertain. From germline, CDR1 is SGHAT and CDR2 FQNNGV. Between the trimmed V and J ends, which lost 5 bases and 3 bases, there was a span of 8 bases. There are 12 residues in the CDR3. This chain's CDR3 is CASSPNRYEQYF. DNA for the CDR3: TGTGCCAGCAGCCCAAACCGCTACGAGCAGTACTTC.

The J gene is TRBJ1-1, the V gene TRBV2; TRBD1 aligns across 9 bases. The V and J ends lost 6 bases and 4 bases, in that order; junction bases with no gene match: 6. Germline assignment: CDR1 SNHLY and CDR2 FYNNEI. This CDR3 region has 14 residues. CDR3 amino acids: CASSRQGEGTEAFF. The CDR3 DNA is TGTGCCAGCAGCCGACAGGGGGAGGGCACTGAAGCTTTCTTT.

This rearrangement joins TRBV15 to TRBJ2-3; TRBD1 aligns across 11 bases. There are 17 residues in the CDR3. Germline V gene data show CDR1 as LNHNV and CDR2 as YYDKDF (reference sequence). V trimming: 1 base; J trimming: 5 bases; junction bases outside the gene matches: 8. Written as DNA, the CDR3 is TGTGCCACCAGCAGAGGTCGGACAGGGGGCGCGGGAGATACGCAGTATTTT. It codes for CATSRGRTGGAGDTQYF.